This TCR beta chain was recovered during a study of long-term antiretroviral therapy in people with HIV. At the survey level, the v3.0 immunoSEQ assay was run. The data were produced by immunoSEQ multiplex PCR, yet TCRdb's version contains in-frame clones alone and is incomplete. The table shows about 7,100 clones, with around four fifths occurring only once. The V end was cut by 3 bases, the J end by 10 bases, with 10 bases between. Germline V gene lookup returns CDR1 MNHEY and CDR2 SMNVEV (reference sequence). CDR3 length: 13 residues. Every one of the donors gave at least one pre-ART PBMC sample and at least two post-ART PBMC samples. This clone has only one observation.

The V and J genes are TRBV27 and TRBJ1-6; D gene unclear. This receptor was obtained from a man aged 40-49 years with HIV. This sample comprised unsorted PBMCs, obtained 1.1 years after starting antiretroviral therapy. The CDR3 coding sequence is TGTGCCAGCAGTTTCCCAGGAGGGTCACCCCTCCACTTT. It yields the protein CASSFPGGSPLHF.